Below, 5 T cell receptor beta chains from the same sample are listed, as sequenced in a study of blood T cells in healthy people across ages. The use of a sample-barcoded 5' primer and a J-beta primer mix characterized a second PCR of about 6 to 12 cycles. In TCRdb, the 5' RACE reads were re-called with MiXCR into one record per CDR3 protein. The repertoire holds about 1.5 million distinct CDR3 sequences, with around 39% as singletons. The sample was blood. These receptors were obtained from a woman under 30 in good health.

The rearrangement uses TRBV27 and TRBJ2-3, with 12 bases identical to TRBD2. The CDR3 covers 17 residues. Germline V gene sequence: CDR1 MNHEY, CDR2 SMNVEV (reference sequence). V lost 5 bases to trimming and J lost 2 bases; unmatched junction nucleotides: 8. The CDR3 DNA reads TGTGCCAGCAGTAGCCTAGCGGGGGGGTTTTTCACAGATACGCAGTATTTT. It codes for CASSSLAGGFFTDTQYF.

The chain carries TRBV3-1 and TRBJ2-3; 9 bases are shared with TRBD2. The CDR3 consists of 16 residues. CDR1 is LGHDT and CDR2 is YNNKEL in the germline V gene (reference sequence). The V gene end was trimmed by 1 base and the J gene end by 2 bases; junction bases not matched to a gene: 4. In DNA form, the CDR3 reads TGTGCCAGCAGCCAAGGACTAGCGGCTAACACAGATACGCAGTATTTT. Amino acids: CASSQGLAANTDTQYF.

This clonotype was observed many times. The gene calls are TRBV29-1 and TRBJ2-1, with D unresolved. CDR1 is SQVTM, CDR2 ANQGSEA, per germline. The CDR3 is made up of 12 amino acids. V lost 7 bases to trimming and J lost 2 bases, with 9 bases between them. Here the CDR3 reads CSAARAYNEQFF. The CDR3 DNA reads TGCAGCGCTGCCCGAGCCTACAATGAGCAGTTCTTC.

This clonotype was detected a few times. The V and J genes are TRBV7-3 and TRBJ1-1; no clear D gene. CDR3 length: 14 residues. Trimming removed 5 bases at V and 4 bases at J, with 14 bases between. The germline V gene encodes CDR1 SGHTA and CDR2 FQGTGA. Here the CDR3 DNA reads TGTGCCAGCAGCCCAACGATTGAGAGCACTGAAGCTTTCTTT. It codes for CASSPTIESTEAFF.

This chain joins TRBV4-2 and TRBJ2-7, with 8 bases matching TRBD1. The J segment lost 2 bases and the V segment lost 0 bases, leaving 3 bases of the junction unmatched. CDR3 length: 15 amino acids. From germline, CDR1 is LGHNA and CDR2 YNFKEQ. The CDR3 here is CASSQEWTGTYEQYF. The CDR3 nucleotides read TGTGCCAGCAGCCAAGAATGGACAGGGACCTACGAGCAGTACTTC.